The 2 T cell receptor beta chains below come from one sample, sequenced in a study of T cell responses to AZD1222 COVID-19 vaccine. Sequenced by immunoSEQ multiplex PCR; TCRdb stores in-frame clones only, minus some. The sample records about 35,000 clones, 85% to 90% being singletons. The sequencing used peripheral blood, collected 28 days after the second AZD1222 dose. Every receptor here comes from an adult who received the AZD1222 COVID-19 vaccine.

The rearrangement links TRBV6-5 to TRBJ1-4, with a tentative D call TRBD1 (6 bases). V gave up 10 bases and J gave up 6 bases, with 12 bases separating them. Germline values: CDR1 MNHEY, CDR2 SVGAGI. This CDR3 has 12 amino acids. CDR3 sequence reads: CAIQGWDEKLFF. CDR3 nucleotides: TGTGCCATACAGGGATGGGATGAAAAACTGTTTTTT.

This chain joins TRBV6-5 and TRBJ1-2; possible D gene TRBD1, 5 bases. Deletions cut 0 bases from V and 4 bases from J, with 9 bases between. Germline V lookup: CDR1 MNHEY, CDR2 SVGAGI. The CDR3 has 14 amino acids. Written as DNA, the CDR3 is TGTGCCAGCAGTTACTCGGGGGGGATCTATGGCTACACCTTC. It codes for CASSYSGGIYGYTF.